The 27 T cell receptor beta chains below come from one sample, sequenced in a study of blood T cell repertoires in COVID-19. Clones were sequenced by immunoSEQ multiplex PCR, and TCRdb holds only the in-frame ones, with some missing. Among a few hundred thousand clones listed, roughly 87% were seen once. The sequencing input was PBMCs or T cells enriched from blood (not recorded which). Receptors originate from a woman in her twenties or thirties who had recovered from COVID-19.

This clone was observed a single time. The chain has TRBV29-1 and TRBJ2-7, with D maybe TRBD2 (6 bases). CDR1 is SQVTM, CDR2 ANQGSEA, per germline. CDR3 length equals 13 residues. V lost 4 bases and J 4 bases, leaving 14 bases between the germline ends. The CDR3 here is CSVAESGEYEQYF. In DNA, the CDR3 is TGCAGCGTTGCTGAATCGGGGGAGTACGAGCAGTACTTC.

The V and J genes are TRBV7-8 and TRBJ2-4; 9 bases fit TRBD2. The CDR3 is 13 residues long. Trimming cost V 8 bases and J 3 bases; bases outside gene matches: 2. Germline V gives CDR1 SGHVS, CDR2 FQNEAQ. As DNA, the CDR3 is TGTGCCAGCGGTAGCGGGGGCAAAAACATTCAGTACTTC. The encoded protein is CASGSGGKNIQYF.

CDR3 coding DNA: TGTGCCAGCAGCTTTCTTCCCTACGAGCAGTACTTC. This encodes CASSFLPYEQYF. The chain is built from TRBV7-9 and TRBJ2-7, with D unresolved. The CDR3 contains 12 residues. Trimming cost V 3 bases and J 2 bases, with 5 bases left between them. Germline CDR1 reads SEHNR; CDR2 reads FQNEAQ (reference sequence).

The J gene is TRBJ2-3, the V gene TRBV11-3; D not resolved. The V gene lost 5 bases and the J gene lost 0 bases, with 6 bases spanning the gap. Germline CDR1 and CDR2: SGHNT and YENEEA. This CDR3 comprises 13 residues. The CDR3 loop reads CASSPTSTDTQYF. The CDR3 bases are TGTGCCAGCAGCCCAACTAGCACAGATACGCAGTATTTT.

CDR3 amino acids: CATSSSGQETQYF. CDR3 nucleotide sequence: TGTGCCACCAGCAGCAGCGGCCAAGAGACCCAGTACTTC. The chain links TRBV15 to TRBJ2-5, with D perhaps TRBD2 (5 bases). The germline V and J ends were trimmed by 3 bases and 1 base, with 6 bases remaining between them. Germline V gene data show CDR1 as LNHNV and CDR2 as YYDKDF (reference sequence). The CDR3 loop spans 13 amino acids.

This clone was counted once. The chain is built from TRBV14 and TRBJ2-1; no clear D. CDR1 SGHDN and CDR2 FVKESK come from the germline V gene. The ends were cut back, 5 bases at V and 4 bases at J, with 9 bases in the middle. The length of the CDR3 is 13 residues. CDR3 sequence reads: CASSTRKYNEQFF. The CDR3 DNA reads as TGTGCCAGCAGCACACGAAAGTACAATGAGCAGTTCTTC.

The chain combines TRBV15 with TRBJ2-7; TRBD2 aligns across 9 bases. V gave up 3 bases and J gave up 3 bases; unmatched junction bases: 9. This CDR3 region has 16 residues. CDR1 and CDR2 from the germline V gene are LNHNV and YYDKDF (reference sequence). The CDR3 DNA reads as TGTGCCACCAGCAGGCCGGTAGCGGGAGTAGGCTACGAGCAGTACTTC. Its translation is CATSRPVAGVGYEQYF.

The count of this clone is one. The sample carries other DNA sequences with the same CDR3. The chain couples TRBV7-2 to TRBJ1-1; TRBD1 might be the D (6 bases). This CDR3 has 14 amino acids. The germline V gene has CDR1 SGHTA and CDR2 FQGNSA. Between the trimmed V and J ends, which lost 5 bases and 3 bases, there was a span of 13 bases. The CDR3 region is CASSLQGQDTEAFF. As DNA, the CDR3 is TGTGCCAGCAGCCTACAGGGTCAGGACACTGAAGCTTTCTTT.

The V call is TRBV4-1, the J call TRBJ2-3; TRBD1 agrees at 8 bases. CDR1 MGHRA and CDR2 YSYEKL come from the germline V gene. This CDR3 is built from 18 residues. Unmatched junction bases numbered 18, after V lost 4 bases and J lost 6 bases. CDR3: CASSRQALGQALGDTQYF. The CDR3 DNA follows: TGCGCCAGCAGCCGACAAGCGCTGGGACAGGCCTTGGGGGATACGCAGTATTTT.

The V call is TRBV25-1, the J call TRBJ1-2; D call uncertain. Germline CDR1 MGHDK, CDR2 SYGVNS. With 3 bases removed from V and 4 bases from J, the gap between germline ends came to 18 bases. The CDR3 extends over 16 amino acids. In DNA, the CDR3 is TGTGCCAGCAGTGAGGCGGCACCCGAAGCCCCCTATGGCTACACCTTC. Translated, it gives CASSEAAPEAPYGYTF.

The chain recombines TRBV19 with TRBJ2-1; TRBD1 matches at 7 bases. CDR3 length: 14 amino acids. After removal of 8 bases from V and 2 bases from J, the junction contained 6 bases not matched to a gene. Germline CDR1 is LNHDA and CDR2 is SQIVND (reference sequence). Written as DNA, the CDR3 is TGTGCCAGTTCGAGAGGGACAGCCTACAATGAGCAGTTCTTC. It specifies CASSRGTAYNEQFF.

The chain couples TRBV20-1 to TRBJ1-2; 7 bases map to TRBD1. Germline assignment: CDR1 DFQATT and CDR2 SNEGSKA (reference sequence). The CDR3 has 11 amino acids. The CDR3 here is CMVGQNYGYTF. CDR3 in DNA: TGCATGGTGGGACAGAACTATGGCTACACCTTC.

The chain combines TRBV5-4 with TRBJ2-3, with 8 bases lining up with TRBD2. Germline lookup yields CDR1 SGHNT and CDR2 YYREEE (reference sequence). The junction had 7 bases not matched to a gene; V was cut back by 5 bases and J by 2 bases. This CDR3 comprises 15 residues. The CDR3 region has the DNA TGTGCCAGCAGGGCAGGGACTAGACCCACAGATACGCAGTATTTT. Its protein is CASRAGTRPTDTQYF.

This chain joins TRBV13 and TRBJ1-5, with D possibly being TRBD1 (6 bases). Trimming cost V 5 bases and J 3 bases, with 11 bases left between them. Looked up from germline, CDR1 is PRHDT and CDR2 is FYEKMQ (reference sequence). The CDR3 runs to 14 residues. For the CDR3, the DNA is TGTGCCAGCAGCGAGGGGGAGAACAATCAGCCCCAGCATTTT. This encodes CASSEGENNQPQHF.

The chain combines TRBV27 with TRBJ2-1; perhaps TRBD2 as D (5 bases). The germline V gene has CDR1 MNHEY and CDR2 SMNVEV (reference sequence). The ends were cut back, 0 bases at V and 8 bases at J, with 20 bases in the middle. This CDR3 comprises 17 residues. The CDR3 reads CASSLSIPGPGRDEQFF. CDR3 nucleotides: TGTGCCAGCAGTTTATCGATTCCAGGACCCGGGCGGGATGAGCAGTTCTTC.

A note on this clone: In the same sample, other DNA sequences code for this CDR3. The rearrangement uses TRBV5-1 and TRBJ2-1; 8 nucleotides align to TRBD1. There are 15 residues in the CDR3. Unmatched junction bases numbered 6, after V lost 0 bases and J lost 7 bases. Germline CDR1 and CDR2: SGHRS and YFSETQ. The CDR3 is CASSLGQGARNEQFF. CDR3 coding DNA: TGCGCCAGCAGCTTGGGGCAGGGGGCTAGGAATGAGCAGTTCTTC.

This clone was seen just once. The chain couples TRBV29-1 to TRBJ2-3; 13 bases are shared with TRBD2. The V and J ends lost 6 bases and 5 bases, in that order; junction bases with no gene match: 8. The CDR3 length is 15 residues. CDR1 and CDR2 (germline): SQVTM, ANQGSEA. This CDR3 is CSVSGTSGMVDTQYF. The CDR3 DNA reads TGCAGCGTGAGCGGGACTAGCGGGATGGTAGATACGCAGTATTTT.

V usage is TRBV6-5 and J usage is TRBJ2-1, with D uncertain. This CDR3 has 11 amino acids. Germline V lookup: CDR1 MNHEY, CDR2 SVGAGI. Trimming stripped 2 bases from V and 8 bases from J, with 4 bases between. As DNA, the CDR3 is TGTGCCAGCAGTTACCTCTATGAGCAGTTCTTC. Translation gives CASSYLYEQFF.

This rearrangement joins TRBV28 to TRBJ2-2, with 7 bases lining up with TRBD1. The ends lost 6 bases at V and 2 bases at J; junction bases unmatched: 3. The length of the CDR3 is 14 residues. In germline, CDR1 is MDHEN, CDR2 SYDVKM. This CDR3 reads CASSWDSNTGELFF. In DNA, the CDR3 is TGTGCCAGCAGCTGGGACAGCAACACCGGGGAGCTGTTTTTT.

V gene TRBV9 combines with J gene TRBJ2-2, with TRBD1 identical over 9 bases. This CDR3 has 16 amino acids. V was pared by 1 base and J by 4 bases, with 5 bases of the junction left unmatched. The germline gives CDR1 SGDLS, CDR2 YYNGEE. This CDR3 is CASSVHTGGITGELFF. CDR3 bases: TGTGCCAGCAGCGTACATACAGGGGGCATCACCGGGGAGCTGTTTTTT. The full variable domain, in which reference TRBV9 and TRBJ2-2 provide the parts outside the CDR3, is DSGVTQTPKHLITATGQRVTLRCSPRSGDLSVYWYQQSLDQGLQFLIQYYNGEERAKGNILERFSAQQFPDLHSELNLSSLELGDSALYFCASSVHTGGITGELFFGEGSRLTVL.

J is TRBJ2-3 and V is TRBV18; 11 bases are a match to TRBD2. V trimming: 5 bases; J trimming: 6 bases; junction bases outside the gene matches: 4. Germline assignment: CDR1 KGHSH and CDR2 LQKENI. This CDR3 region has 14 residues. DNA for the CDR3: TGTGCCAGCTCATCGTGGACTAGCGGGGATACGCAGTATTTT. It encodes CASSSWTSGDTQYF.

The V gene is TRBV5-5, the J gene TRBJ1-2; no definite D call. The germline V gene has CDR1 SGHKS and CDR2 YYEKEE (reference sequence). CDR3 length: 14 amino acids. V lost 0 bases and J 4 bases, leaving 10 bases between the germline ends. This CDR3 is CASSLEAATYGYTF. CDR3 bases: TGTGCCAGCAGCTTGGAAGCGGCAACCTATGGCTACACCTTC.

The chain uses TRBV5-8 and TRBJ1-6; 7 nucleotides align to TRBD1. This CDR3 is 13 amino acids long. J lost 9 bases, V lost 6 bases, and 6 bases had no gene match. Germline lookup yields CDR1 SGHTS and CDR2 YDEGEE. The CDR3 reads CASTPGQFSPLHF. The CDR3 DNA reads as TGTGCCAGCACGCCGGGACAGTTTTCACCCCTCCACTTT.

This clone was recorded a few times. The chain is built from TRBV27 and TRBJ2-7; 11 nucleotides agree with TRBD1. V was pared by 4 bases and J by 5 bases, with 4 bases of the junction left unmatched. The V gene's germline CDR1 is MNHEY and CDR2 SMNVEV (reference sequence). This CDR3 comprises 14 residues. CDR3 residues: CASSSGTGGNEQYF. The CDR3 DNA is TGTGCCAGCAGTTCGGGGACAGGGGGGAACGAGCAGTACTTC.

In DNA form, the CDR3 reads TGTGCCAGCAGCGTTCGCCGGGGGGCGAACACCGGGGAGCTGTTTTTT. Its translation is CASSVRRGANTGELFF. V and J are TRBV9 and TRBJ2-2, with 7 bases fitting TRBD2. V shed 2 bases, J shed 0 bases, and the junction held 4 bases outside the gene matches. From germline, CDR1 is SGDLS and CDR2 YYNGEE. CDR3 length equals 16 residues.

The chain uses TRBV25-1 and TRBJ2-5; D perhaps matches TRBD1 (5 bases). Germline V gives CDR1 MGHDK, CDR2 SYGVNS. V dropped 7 bases and J dropped 2 bases, with 17 bases sitting between them. This CDR3 contains 15 residues. The CDR3 DNA follows: TGTGCCAGCACGCGGAATAGACAGCCTCAAGAGACCCAGTACTTC. Protein sequence: CASTRNRQPQETQYF.

The chain joins TRBV5-4 to TRBJ1-3, with a possible D match to TRBD1 (5 bases). The V gene's germline CDR1 is SGHNT and CDR2 YYREEE (reference sequence). CDR3 length equals 15 residues. The ends were cut back, 2 bases at V and 0 bases at J, with 9 bases in the middle. The CDR3 DNA follows: TGTGCCAGCAGCTTACCTCAGGGCTCTGGAAACACCATATATTTT. This codes for CASSLPQGSGNTIYF.